The rows below give T cell receptor beta chains drawn from one sample of a study of blood T cell repertoires in COVID-19. Here immunoSEQ multiplex PCR was the method, and the copy in TCRdb shows in-frame clones only, minus some. The table includes about 240,000 clones, roughly 76% detected once. Sample: peripheral blood. The receptors shown here come from an elderly woman with COVID-19, enrolled during active disease. Both conserved end residues are part of each CDR3. Fields, in order: V gene, clone size, D gene, J gene, CDR3 protein, CDR3 DNA. D genes are given only for firm matches. Clone size is shown for a subset of rows, as once, few, many or a class of expanded clone.

V gene: TRBV6-5; clone size: .; D gene: TRBD1; J gene: TRBJ1-5; CDR3 protein: CASSSQGDQPQHF; CDR3 DNA: TGTGCCAGCAGTTCTCAGGGGGACCAGCCCCAGCATTTT
V gene: TRBV30; clone size: .; D gene: .; J gene: TRBJ1-2; CDR3 protein: CAWSVVRLGGYGYTF; CDR3 DNA: TGTGCCTGGAGTGTGGTGCGACTGGGTGGCTATGGCTACACCTTC
V gene: TRBV15; clone size: .; D gene: .; J gene: TRBJ2-5; CDR3 protein: CATSREWTEETQYF; CDR3 DNA: TGTGCCACCAGCAGAGAGTGGACAGAAGAGACCCAGTACTTC
V gene: TRBV19; clone size: .; D gene: .; J gene: TRBJ2-1; CDR3 protein: CASSQKVGQNNEQFF; CDR3 DNA: TGTGCCAGTAGTCAAAAAGTGGGACAAAACAATGAGCAGTTCTTC
V gene: TRBV7-2; clone size: few; D gene: .; J gene: TRBJ1-2; CDR3 protein: CASSLEGGLGGYTF; CDR3 DNA: TGTGCCAGCAGCTTAGAGGGGGGGTTAGGTGGCTACACCTTC
V gene: TRBV5-1; clone size: .; D gene: .; J gene: TRBJ2-1; CDR3 protein: CASSLGSSYNEQFF; CDR3 DNA: TGCGCCAGCAGCTTGGGCAGCTCCTACAATGAGCAGTTCTTC
V gene: TRBV6-5; clone size: .; D gene: TRBD1; J gene: TRBJ1-4; CDR3 protein: CASGIGTVYEKLFF; CDR3 DNA: TGTGCCAGCGGAATCGGGACAGTGTATGAAAAACTGTTTTTT
V gene: TRBV5-4; clone size: .; D gene: TRBD2; J gene: TRBJ2-2; CDR3 protein: CASSLTSGNTGELFF; CDR3 DNA: TGTGCCAGCAGCCTGACTAGCGGGAACACCGGGGAGCTGTTTTTT
V gene: TRBV7-9; clone size: .; D gene: .; J gene: TRBJ1-3; CDR3 protein: CASSLGDSRSGNTIYF; CDR3 DNA: TGTGCCAGCAGCTTAGGTGACAGCCGCTCTGGAAACACCATATATTTT
V gene: TRBV7-2; clone size: .; D gene: TRBD1; J gene: TRBJ1-2; CDR3 protein: CASSRPGTGLYGYTF; CDR3 DNA: TGTGCCAGCAGCCGCCCCGGGACAGGGCTCTATGGCTACACCTTC
V gene: TRBV5-4; clone size: .; D gene: .; J gene: TRBJ1-6; CDR3 protein: CASSLLGGSKYNSPLHF; CDR3 DNA: TGTGCCAGCAGCTTGCTTGGGGGGTCGAAATATAATTCACCCCTCCACTTT
V gene: TRBV7-9; clone size: once; D gene: .; J gene: TRBJ2-1; CDR3 protein: CASSLSGSYNEQFF; CDR3 DNA: TGTGCCAGCAGCTTATCCGGGAGCTACAATGAGCAGTTCTTC
V gene: TRBV28; clone size: .; D gene: .; J gene: TRBJ1-2; CDR3 protein: CASTLTLPLNYGYTF; CDR3 DNA: TGTGCCAGCACCCTGACACTTCCCCTAAACTATGGCTACACCTTC
V gene: TRBV18; clone size: .; D gene: TRBD1; J gene: TRBJ1-1; CDR3 protein: CASSPLPGGNTEAFF; CDR3 DNA: TGTGCCAGCTCACCACTGCCAGGGGGTAACACTGAAGCTTTCTTT
V gene: TRBV24-1; clone size: .; D gene: TRBD1; J gene: TRBJ2-3; CDR3 protein: CATSDPTGGSYVATDTQYF; CDR3 DNA: TGTGCCACCAGTGACCCAACAGGGGGCTCCTACGTAGCCACAGATACGCAGTATTTT
V gene: TRBV18; clone size: .; D gene: TRBD1; J gene: TRBJ1-5; CDR3 protein: CASSPDRVEPQHF; CDR3 DNA: TGTGCCAGCTCACCAGACAGGGTCGAGCCCCAGCATTTT
V gene: TRBV6-5; clone size: .; D gene: .; J gene: TRBJ1-1; CDR3 protein: CASSRTLNTEAFF; CDR3 DNA: TGTGCCAGCAGTCGGACACTGAACACTGAAGCTTTCTTT
V gene: TRBV18; clone size: once; D gene: TRBD1; J gene: TRBJ2-7; CDR3 protein: CASSLAGTDYEQYF; CDR3 DNA: TGTGCCAGCTCACTCGCCGGGACAGATTACGAGCAGTACTTC